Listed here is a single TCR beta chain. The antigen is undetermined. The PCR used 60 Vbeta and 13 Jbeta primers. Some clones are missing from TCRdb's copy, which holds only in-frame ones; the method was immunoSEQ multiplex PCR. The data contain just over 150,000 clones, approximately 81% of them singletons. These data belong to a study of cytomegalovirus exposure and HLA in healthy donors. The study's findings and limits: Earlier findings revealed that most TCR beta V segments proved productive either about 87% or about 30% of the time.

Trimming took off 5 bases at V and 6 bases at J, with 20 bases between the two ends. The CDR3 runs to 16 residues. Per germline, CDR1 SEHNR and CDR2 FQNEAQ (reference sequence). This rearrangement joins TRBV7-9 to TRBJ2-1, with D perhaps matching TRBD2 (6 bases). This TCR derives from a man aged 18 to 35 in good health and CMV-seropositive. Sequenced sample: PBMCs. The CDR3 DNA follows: TGTGCCAGCAGCCCGTCAACTAGCCCCAGGACCAATGAGCAGTTCTTC. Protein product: CASSPSTSPRTNEQFF.